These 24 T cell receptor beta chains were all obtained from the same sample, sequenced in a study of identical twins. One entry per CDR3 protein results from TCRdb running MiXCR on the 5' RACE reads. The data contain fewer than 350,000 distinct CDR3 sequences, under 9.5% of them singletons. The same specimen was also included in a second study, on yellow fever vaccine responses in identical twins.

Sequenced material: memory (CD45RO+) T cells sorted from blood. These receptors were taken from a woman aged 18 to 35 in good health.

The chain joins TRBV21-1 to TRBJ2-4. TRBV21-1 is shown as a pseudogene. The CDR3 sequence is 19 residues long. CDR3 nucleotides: TGTGCCAGCAGCTCCCAAGACGAGAGGAACCTGATAGCCAAAAACATTCAGTACTTC. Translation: CASSSQDERNLIAKNIQYF.

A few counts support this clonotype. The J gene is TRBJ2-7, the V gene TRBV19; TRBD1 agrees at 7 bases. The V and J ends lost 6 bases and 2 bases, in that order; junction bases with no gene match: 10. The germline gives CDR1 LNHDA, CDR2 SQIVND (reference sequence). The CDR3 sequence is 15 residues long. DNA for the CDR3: TGTGCCAGTAGCACCAAACAGGGGTCGACCTACGAGCAGTACTTC. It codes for CASSTKQGSTYEQYF.

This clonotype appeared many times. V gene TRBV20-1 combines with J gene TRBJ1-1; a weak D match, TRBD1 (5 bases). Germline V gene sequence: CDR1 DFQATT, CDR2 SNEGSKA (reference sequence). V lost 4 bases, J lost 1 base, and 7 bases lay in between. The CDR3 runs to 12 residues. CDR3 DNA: TGCAGTGCTACAGGGAGGAACACTGAAGCTTTCTTT. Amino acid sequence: CSATGRNTEAFF.

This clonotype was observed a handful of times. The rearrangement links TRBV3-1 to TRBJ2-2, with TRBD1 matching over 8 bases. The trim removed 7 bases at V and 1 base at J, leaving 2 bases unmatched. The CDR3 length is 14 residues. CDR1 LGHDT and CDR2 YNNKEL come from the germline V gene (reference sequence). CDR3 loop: CASKGQGNTGELFF. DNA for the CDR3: TGTGCCAGCAAAGGACAGGGGAACACCGGGGAGCTGTTTTTT. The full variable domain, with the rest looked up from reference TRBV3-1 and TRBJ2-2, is DTAVSQTPKYLVTQMGNDKSIKCEQNLGHDTMYWYKQDSKKFLKIMFSYNNKELIINETVPNRFSPKSPDKAHLNLHINSLELGDSAVYFCASKGQGNTGELFFGEGSRLTVL.

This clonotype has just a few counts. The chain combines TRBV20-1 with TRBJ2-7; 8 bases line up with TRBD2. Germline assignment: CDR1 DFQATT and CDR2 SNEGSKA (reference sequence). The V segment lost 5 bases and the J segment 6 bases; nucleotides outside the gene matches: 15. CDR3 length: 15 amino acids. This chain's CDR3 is CSARPPGLVRGEQYF. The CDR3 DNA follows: TGCAGTGCTCGACCACCGGGACTAGTTCGGGGCGAGCAGTACTTC.

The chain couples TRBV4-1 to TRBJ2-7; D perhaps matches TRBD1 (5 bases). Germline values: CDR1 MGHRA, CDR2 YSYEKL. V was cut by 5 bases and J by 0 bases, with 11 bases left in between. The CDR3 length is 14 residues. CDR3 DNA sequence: TGCGCCAGCAGCGTACAGGCAGGCTCCTACGAGCAGTACTTC. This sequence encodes CASSVQAGSYEQYF.

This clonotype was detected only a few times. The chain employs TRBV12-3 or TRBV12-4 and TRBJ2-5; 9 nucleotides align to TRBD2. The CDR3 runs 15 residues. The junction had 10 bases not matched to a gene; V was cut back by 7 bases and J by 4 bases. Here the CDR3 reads CASKISGGGIETQYF. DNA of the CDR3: TGTGCCAGCAAAATTAGCGGGGGCGGGATAGAGACCCAGTACTTC.

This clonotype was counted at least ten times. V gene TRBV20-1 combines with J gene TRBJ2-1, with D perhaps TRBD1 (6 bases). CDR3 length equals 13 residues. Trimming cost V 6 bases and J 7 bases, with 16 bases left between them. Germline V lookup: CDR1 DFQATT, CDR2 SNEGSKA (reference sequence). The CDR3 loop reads CSASNTGKNEQFF. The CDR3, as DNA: TGCAGTGCCTCCAATACAGGGAAGAATGAGCAGTTCTTC.

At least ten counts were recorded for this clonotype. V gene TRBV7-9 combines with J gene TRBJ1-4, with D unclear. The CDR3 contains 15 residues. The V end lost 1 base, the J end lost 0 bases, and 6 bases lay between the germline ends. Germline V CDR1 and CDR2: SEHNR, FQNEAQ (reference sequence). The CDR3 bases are TGTGCCAGCAGCTTAGGAGTTGCAACTAATGAAAAACTGTTTTTT. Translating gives CASSLGVATNEKLFF.

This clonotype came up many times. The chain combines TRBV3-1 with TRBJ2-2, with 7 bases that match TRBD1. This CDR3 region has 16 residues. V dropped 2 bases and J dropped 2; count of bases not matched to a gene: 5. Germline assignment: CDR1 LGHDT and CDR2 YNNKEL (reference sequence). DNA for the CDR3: TGTGCCAGCAGCCAAAGGTGGACAGGTAACACCGGGGAGCTGTTTTTT. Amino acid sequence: CASSQRWTGNTGELFF.

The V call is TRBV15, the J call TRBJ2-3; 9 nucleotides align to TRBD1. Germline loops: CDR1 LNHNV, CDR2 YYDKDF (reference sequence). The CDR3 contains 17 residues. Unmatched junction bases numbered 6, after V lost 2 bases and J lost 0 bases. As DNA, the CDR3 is TGTGCCACCAGCAGACACCGACAGGGGGGGAGCACAGATACGCAGTATTTT. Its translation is CATSRHRQGGSTDTQYF.

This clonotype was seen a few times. The CDR3 DNA reads as TGTGCCAGCAGCCCCTTCGCGGACTACAATGAGCAGTTCTTC. This gives the protein CASSPFADYNEQFF. The chain carries TRBV3-1 and TRBJ2-1; D gene ambiguous. The CDR3 runs 14 residues. Deletions cut 4 bases from V and 3 bases from J, with 10 bases between. Germline CDR1 reads LGHDT; CDR2 reads YNNKEL (reference sequence).

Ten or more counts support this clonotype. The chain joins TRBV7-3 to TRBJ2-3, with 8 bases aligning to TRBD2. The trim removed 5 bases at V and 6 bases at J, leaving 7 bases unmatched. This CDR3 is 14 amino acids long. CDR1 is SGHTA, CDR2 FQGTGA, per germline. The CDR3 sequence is CASSPVAGRDTQYF. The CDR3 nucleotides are TGTGCCAGCAGCCCCGTAGCGGGACGGGATACGCAGTATTTT.

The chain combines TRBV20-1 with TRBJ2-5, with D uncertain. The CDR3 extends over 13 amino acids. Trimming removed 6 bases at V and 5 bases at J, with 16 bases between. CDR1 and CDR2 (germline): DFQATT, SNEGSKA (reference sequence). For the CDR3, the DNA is TGCAGTGCGTCTCTGCCCGCGCGGGAGACCCAGTACTTC. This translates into CSASLPARETQYF.

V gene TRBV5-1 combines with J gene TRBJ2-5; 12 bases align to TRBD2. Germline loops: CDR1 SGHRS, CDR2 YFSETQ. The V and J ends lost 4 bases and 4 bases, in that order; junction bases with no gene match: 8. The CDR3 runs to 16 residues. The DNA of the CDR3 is TGCGCCAGCAGCCAGACTAGCGGGGGAAGCGGAGAGACCCAGTACTTC. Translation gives CASSQTSGGSGETQYF.

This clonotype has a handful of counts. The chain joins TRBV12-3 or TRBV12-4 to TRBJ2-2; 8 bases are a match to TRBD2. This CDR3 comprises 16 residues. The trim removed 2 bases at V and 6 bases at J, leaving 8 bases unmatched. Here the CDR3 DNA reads TGTGCCAGCAGTTTAAAGGGAGCGGGAGCTTCCGGGGAGCTGTTTTTT. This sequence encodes CASSLKGAGASGELFF.

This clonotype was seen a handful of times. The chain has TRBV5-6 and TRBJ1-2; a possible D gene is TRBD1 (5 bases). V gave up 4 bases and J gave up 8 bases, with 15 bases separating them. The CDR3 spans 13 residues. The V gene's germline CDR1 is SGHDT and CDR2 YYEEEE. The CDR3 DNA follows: TGTGCCAGCAGCACCCCGATGGGGGGGGGCTACACCTTC. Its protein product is CASSTPMGGGYTF.

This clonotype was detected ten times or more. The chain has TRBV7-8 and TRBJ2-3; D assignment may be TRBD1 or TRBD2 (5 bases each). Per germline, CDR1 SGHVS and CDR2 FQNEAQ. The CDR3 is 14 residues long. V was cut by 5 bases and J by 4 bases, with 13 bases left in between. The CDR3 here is CASSPKGPADTQYF. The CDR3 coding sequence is TGTGCCAGCAGCCCCAAGGGACCGGCAGATACGCAGTATTTT.

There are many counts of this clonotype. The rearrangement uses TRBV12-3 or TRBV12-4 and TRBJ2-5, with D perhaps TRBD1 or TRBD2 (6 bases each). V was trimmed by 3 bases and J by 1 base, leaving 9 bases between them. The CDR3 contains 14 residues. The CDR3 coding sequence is TGTGCCAGCAGTTTGGGGGGCTCCCAAGAGACCCAGTACTTC. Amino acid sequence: CASSLGGSQETQYF.

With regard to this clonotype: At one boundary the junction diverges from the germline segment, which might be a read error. The CDR3 loop is CSAGQGLNTEASF. The CDR3 nucleotides read TGCAGTGCCGGACAGGGCCTGAACACTGAAGCTTCCTTT. The gene calls are TRBV20-1 and TRBJ1-1; 8 positions agree with TRBD1. Germline CDR1 is DFQATT and CDR2 is SNEGSKA (reference sequence). The CDR3 runs to 13 residues.

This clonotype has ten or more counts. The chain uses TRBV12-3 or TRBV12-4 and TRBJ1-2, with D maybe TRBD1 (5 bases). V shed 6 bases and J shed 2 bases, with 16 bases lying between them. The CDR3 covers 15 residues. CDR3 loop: CASSASTGGNYGYTF. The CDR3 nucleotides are TGTGCCAGCAGCGCCTCCACGGGGGGGAACTATGGCTACACCTTC.

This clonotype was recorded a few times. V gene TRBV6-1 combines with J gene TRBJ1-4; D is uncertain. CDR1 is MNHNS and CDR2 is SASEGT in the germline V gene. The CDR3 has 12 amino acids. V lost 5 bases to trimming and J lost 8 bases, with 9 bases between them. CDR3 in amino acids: CASSPLQEKLFF. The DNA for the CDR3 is TGTGCCAGCAGTCCTTTACAGGAAAAACTGTTTTTT.

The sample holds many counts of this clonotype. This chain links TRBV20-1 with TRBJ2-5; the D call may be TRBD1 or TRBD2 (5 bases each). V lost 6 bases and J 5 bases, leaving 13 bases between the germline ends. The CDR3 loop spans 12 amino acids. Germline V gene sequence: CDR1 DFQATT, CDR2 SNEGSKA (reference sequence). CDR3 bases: TGCAGTGCGGTAGAATGGGGGGAGACCCAGTACTTC. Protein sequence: CSAVEWGETQYF.

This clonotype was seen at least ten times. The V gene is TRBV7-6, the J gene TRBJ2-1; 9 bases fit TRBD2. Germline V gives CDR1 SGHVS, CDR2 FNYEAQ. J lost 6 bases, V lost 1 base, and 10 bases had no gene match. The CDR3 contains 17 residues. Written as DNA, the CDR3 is TGTGCCAGCAGCTTAGGGGCTAGCGGGATAGTTGTCAATGAGCAGTTCTTC. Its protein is CASSLGASGIVVNEQFF.